This record concerns one T cell receptor (beta chain) sequence. This clonotype was seen more than once but under ten times. Its binding antigen is unknown. It has no much larger one-base neighbor in the sample; base qualities were not kept. The roughly 37 donors, aged about 6 to 95 years, were systemically healthy Caucasian individuals from Russia. Approximately 9.3 milliliters of peripheral blood were drawn from each donor into EDTA-treated Vacutainer tubes. PBMCs were isolated by Ficoll-Paque density-gradient centrifugation, with at least 6.5 million obtained per sample. Total RNA was extracted from PBMCs with Trizol reagent, with at least 5 micrograms obtained per sample. Naive CD45RAhigh/CD27high T cell percentages were measured by flow cytometry on a PBMC aliquot from every donor. CDR1 and CDR2 were assigned from the germline V gene (reference sequence) as GTSNPN and SVGIG. V is cut by 3 bases and J by 8 bases, and the space between the germline ends is 19 bases. The CDR3 sequence holds 14 residues, the cysteine and phenylalanine included. Just CDR3 DNA is preserved here, 42 bases in frame from base 1.

These data belong to a study of blood T cells in healthy people across ages (dated by TCRdb to about 2015). Regarding the study in general: Template switching captured roughly one uniquely barcoded TCR beta cDNA molecule per two T cells in model experiments. To track age-related changes in TCR beta repertoire diversity, the study relied on deep sequencing normalized with unique cDNA molecular identifiers. Donors were grouped into four age groups: young (average roughly 16 years), middle-aged (under 40), aged (about 60) and long-lived (about 82). To avoid experimental bias, donors of different ages were spread randomly across the sequencing lanes. Two additional independent replicas of 1 million unique cDNA reads from the same blood draw were analyzed for two donors (one aged 18 to 29 and one aged 80 or older).

Broad study findings and their caveats: The CMV infection status of donors was not known, potentially confounding age-related changes in expanded clonotypes. Observed TCR beta diversity correlated strongly with the percentage of naive T cells measured by flow cytometry. Compared with the aged group, the long-lived group had more naive CD4+ T cells, fewer expanded clones and increased TCR diversity, a pattern suggesting age selection. Total diversity estimates from one million sequenced T cells were considered lower bounds and underestimates. As age increased, observed TCR beta diversity per million T cells dropped in a roughly linear way, and a significant reduction was already evident by age around 41. Because profiling used bulk unsorted PBMCs, naive and antigen-experienced compartments could not be compared conclusively.

The protocol used for the library was 5' RACE. The instrument was an Illumina HiSeq 2500. A second PCR of about 6 to 11 cycles was run with a J-beta primer mix and a sample-barcoded 5' primer. A template-switch 5' adaptor carrying 12 random nucleotides introduced a unique molecular identifier onto each TCR beta cDNA molecule. At least 3 million CDR3-containing paired-end reads were obtained from each sample. First-strand cDNA was synthesized from all RNA with the Mint cDNA synthesis kit, primed by a TRBC-specific oligonucleotide. Following uracil-DNA glycosylase treatment, all cDNA underwent a first 18-cycle PCR with the universal primers M1SS and BC2_uni_R. The study's own analysis went as follows. For normalization, 1 million high-quality reads, each with a distinct molecular identifier, were randomly selected from each sample. Reads with shared molecular identifiers were discarded instead of being binned into consensus sequences. MiTCR, set to a Q25 quality threshold and the strictest error-elimination algorithm, was used for CDR3 identification, clonotype clustering and error correction. Lower-bound total TCR beta diversity was estimated with a nonparametric unseen species model using Euler transformation. The raw public reads went through TCRdb reprocessing: fastp at Q25, MiXCR clone calling, in-frame beta chains kept. Rows with one shared CDR3 protein collapse into an entry with the most common genes and DNA. TCRdb's processing, not the authors', yielded these V and J calls. The sample yields roughly 700,000 distinct CDR3 sequences; about 52% were counted once. The ten largest make up under 35% of the sample.

The source is a woman aged 55-70 years in good health. This chain joins TRBV30 to TRBJ1-2, with no D gene named confidently. The specimen sequenced was blood. The CDR3 in this case is CAWRKVGSGRGYTF. The DNA sequence is given as TGTGCCTGGAGGAAGGTGGGCTCCGGGAGGGGCTACACCTTC.